These T cell receptor beta chains were read from a single sample in a study of cytomegalovirus exposure and HLA in healthy donors. Method: immunoSEQ multiplex PCR; TCRdb's copy keeps in-frame clones and lacks some. This repertoire includes tens of thousands of clones. The sequencing sample was made of PBMCs. The receptors come from a woman aged 18 to 35 in good health and CMV-seronegative. The CDR3 runs from the conserved cysteine through the conserved F or W. Each record gives: J gene, V gene, CDR3 length, D gene, CDR3 protein, CDR3 DNA. The D gene is left open where the match is weak.

>TRBJ2-2|TRBV19|16|TRBD1
CASNDRGRGNTGELFF
TGTGCCAGTAATGACAGGGGCCGTGGGAACACCGGGGAGCTGTTTTTT
>TRBJ1-5|TRBV18|13|.
CASSRQANQPQHF
TGTGCCAGCTCACGACAAGCCAATCAGCCCCAGCATTTT
>TRBJ2-7|TRBV7-3|16|TRBD1
CASSLEGQGASNEQYF
TGTGCCAGCAGCTTAGAGGGACAGGGGGCGTCCAACGAGCAGTACTTC
>TRBJ2-7|TRBV30|15|TRBD2
CAWSPKREKFYEQYF
TGTGCCTGGAGCCCCAAGCGGGAGAAATTCTACGAGCAGTACTTC
>TRBJ2-3|TRBV9|13|.
CASSPTPGDTQYF
TGTGCCAGCAGCCCCACCCCCGGAGATACGCAGTATTTT
>TRBJ1-5|TRBV28|14|TRBD1
CASIGGTGNQPQHF
TGTGCCAGCATCGGCGGGACAGGCAATCAGCCCCAGCATTTT
>TRBJ2-7|TRBV30|12|TRBD1
CAWGTASYEQYF
TGTGCCTGGGGGACAGCCTCCTACGAGCAGTACTTC
>TRBJ2-3|TRBV11-2|15|TRBD2
CASSSRLATTDTQYF
TGTGCCAGCAGCTCGAGACTAGCGACTACAGATACGCAGTATTTT
>TRBJ2-2|TRBV18|12|.
CASSPSSGELFF
TGTGCCAGCTCACCTAGTTCCGGGGAGCTGTTTTTT
>TRBJ1-1|TRBV5-1|14|TRBD1
CASSIGQGGTEAFF
TGCGCCAGCAGCATTGGACAGGGAGGTACTGAAGCTTTCTTT
>TRBJ2-1|TRBV4-1|12|.
CASSQVVREQFF
TGCGCCAGCAGCCAAGTTGTCCGGGAGCAGTTCTTC
>TRBJ2-5|TRBV6-1|16|TRBD1
CASSEEWAGGVETQYF
TGTGCCAGCAGTGAAGAGTGGGCAGGGGGAGTGGAGACCCAGTACTTC
>TRBJ2-7|TRBV7-9|14|TRBD2
CASSLSGGAYEQYF
TGTGCCAGCAGCTTAAGCGGGGGGGCGTACGAGCAGTACTTC
>TRBJ2-7|TRBV27|14|.
CASSLASSSYEQYF
TGTGCCAGCAGTTTGGCCTCCTCCTCCTACGAGCAGTACTTC
>TRBJ2-1|TRBV5-6|17|TRBD1
CASSLVWGQGAVNEQFF
TGTGCCAGCAGCTTGGTGTGGGGACAGGGTGCGGTGAATGAGCAGTTCTTC
>TRBJ1-1|TRBV19|14|.
CASKKEGGNTEAFF
TGTGCCAGTAAGAAGGAGGGAGGGAACACTGAAGCTTTCTTT
>TRBJ1-2|TRBV28|17|TRBD1
CASSLYSGTGGLYGYTF
TGTGCCAGCAGTTTATACTCAGGGACAGGGGGCCTCTATGGCTACACCTTC
>TRBJ1-2|TRBV5-1|15|TRBD1
CASSLEQGAIYGYTF
TGCGCCAGCAGCTTGGAACAGGGGGCAATCTATGGCTACACCTTC
>TRBJ1-1|TRBV5-1|14|.
CASSLAGRGTEAFF
TGCGCCAGCAGCTTGGCCGGTAGAGGGACTGAAGCTTTCTTT
>TRBJ1-1|TRBV4-1|14|TRBD1
CASSLGQGAGEAFF
TGCGCCAGCAGCTTAGGACAGGGGGCAGGCGAAGCTTTCTTT
>TRBJ2-7|TRBV11-2|15|.
CASSRTPGHSYEQYF
TGTGCCAGCAGCCGGACCCCCGGACACTCCTACGAGCAGTACTTC
>TRBJ2-3|TRBV19|16|TRBD1
CASTDSRQGFGDTQYF
TGTGCCAGTACCGATAGCCGACAGGGCTTCGGGGATACGCAGTATTTT
>TRBJ1-5|TRBV27|14|.
CASSSSGSYEPQHF
TGTGCCAGCAGTTCATCAGGGAGTTATGAGCCCCAGCATTTT
>TRBJ1-2|TRBV7-9|15|TRBD1
CASSLEILTGDGYTF
TGTGCCAGCAGCTTAGAAATACTGACAGGGGACGGCTACACCTTC